This is a list of T cell receptor beta chains from one sample in a study of T cells in localized non-small cell lung cancer. Repertoires were generated with immunoSEQ multiplex PCR, while TCRdb's copy carries only in-frame clones and drops some. The top ten clones hold around 6.8% of a sample with some 29,000 clones, about 91% of them seen once. The sequencing used peripheral blood, collected before any cancer treatment. These TCRs come from a male donor at least 60 years old with stage I lung adenocarcinoma. The CDR3 runs from the conserved cysteine through the conserved F or W. The order of the fields is V gene, clone size, J gene, D gene, CDR3 protein, CDR3 DNA. A D gene is named only where the DNA matches it firmly. Size values are once, few and many counts, or a class for expanded clones, and some rows have none.

TRBV19	NA	TRBJ1-1	NA	CASSSQQLASSKAFF	TGTGCCAGTAGTTCCCAACAGCTGGCCAGTTCGAAAGCTTTCTTT
TRBV19	NA	TRBJ1-1	NA	CASSIRQLNTEAFF	TGTGCCAGTAGTATTCGACAGCTGAACACTGAAGCTTTCTTT
TRBV5-5	few	TRBJ2-5	NA	CASSPGGGETQYF	TGTGCCAGCAGCCCGGGCGGCGGAGAGACCCAGTACTTC
TRBV9	NA	TRBJ1-1	NA	CASSTTSSGASEAFF	TGTGCCAGCAGCACCACCTCCTCGGGGGCATCTGAAGCTTTCTTT
TRBV4-2	NA	TRBJ2-7	NA	CASSPATNGEQYF	TGTGCCAGCAGCCCTGCCACAAACGGCGAGCAGTACTTC
TRBV29-1	NA	TRBJ2-5	TRBD2	CSVGLAGKETQYF	TGCAGCGTTGGACTAGCGGGGAAAGAGACCCAGTACTTC
TRBV11-2	NA	TRBJ1-3	NA	CASSFDGDSGNTIYF	TGTGCCAGCAGCTTCGACGGAGACTCTGGAAACACCATATATTTT
TRBV4-2	NA	TRBJ2-5	NA	CASSQDRGYETQYF	TGTGCCAGCAGCCAAGATCGGGGGTACGAGACCCAGTACTTC
TRBV30	once	TRBJ2-5	TRBD1	CAWSTMQGAGETQYF	TGTGCCTGGAGCACCATGCAGGGGGCTGGGGAGACCCAGTACTTC
TRBV9	few	TRBJ2-3	NA	CASSVESRTDTQYF	TGTGCCAGCAGCGTAGAATCCCGCACAGATACGCAGTATTTT
TRBV6-1	few	TRBJ1-1	NA	CASSELARLITAFF	TGTGCCAGCAGTGAATTAGCGAGACTGATAACGGCTTTCTTT
TRBV27	NA	TRBJ1-4	NA	CASSSSQASIYNEKLFF	TGTGCCAGCAGTTCCTCCCAGGCCTCGATTTATAATGAAAAACTGTTTTTT
TRBV7-2	NA	TRBJ1-5	TRBD1	CASSSSGTELNQPQHF	TGTGCCAGCAGCTCTTCCGGGACAGAATTAAATCAGCCCCAGCATTTT
TRBV30	NA	TRBJ2-2	NA	CAWSVGGSGELFF	TGTGCCTGGAGTGTCGGAGGGTCCGGGGAGCTGTTTTTT
TRBV7-2	NA	TRBJ2-7	TRBD2	CASSYWERGTYEQYF	TGTGCCAGCAGCTATTGGGAGCGGGGAACCTACGAGCAGTACTTC
TRBV18	few	TRBJ1-5	NA	CASSWSTSNQPQHF	TGTGCCAGCTCGTGGTCGACAAGCAATCAGCCCCAGCATTTT
TRBV30	NA	TRBJ2-7	NA	CAWSVHLASLGEQYF	TGTGCCTGGAGTGTACACCTAGCCTCCCTTGGCGAGCAGTACTTC
TRBV10-3	once	TRBJ1-1	TRBD1	CAILGQGMTEAFF	TGTGCCATCCTAGGACAGGGGATGACTGAAGCTTTCTTT
TRBV28	NA	TRBJ1-3	NA	CASSLVTVGNTIYF	TGTGCCAGCAGTTTAGTAACAGTTGGAAACACCATATATTTT
TRBV7-2	NA	TRBJ2-6	NA	CASSYSSGANVLTF	TGTGCCAGCAGCTACAGCTCTGGGGCCAACGTCCTGACTTTC
TRBV9	NA	TRBJ1-1	NA	CASSVGVGRNTEAFF	TGTGCCAGCAGCGTAGGTGTCGGGAGGAACACTGAAGCTTTCTTT
TRBV7-2	few	TRBJ1-1	NA	CASSLRGTNTEAFF	TGTGCCAGCAGCTTACGGGGGACGAACACTGAAGCTTTCTTT
TRBV4-1	NA	TRBJ2-3	NA	CASSQGGSQVPTDTQYF	TGCGCCAGCAGCCAAGGAGGATCACAGGTCCCAACAGATACGCAGTATTTT
TRBV5-1	NA	TRBJ2-3	TRBD2	CASSAGASGGTDTQYF	TGCGCCAGCAGCGCCGGTGCTAGCGGGGGGACCGATACGCAGTATTTT
TRBV5-6	once	TRBJ1-3	NA	CASNKDAPGNTIYF	TGTGCCAGCAACAAGGATGCTCCTGGAAACACCATATATTTT
TRBV4-1	NA	TRBJ2-3	TRBD2	CASSQGLAGGPDTQYF	TGCGCCAGCAGCCAAGGGCTAGCGGGGGGCCCAGATACGCAGTATTTT
TRBV7-9	NA	TRBJ2-6	NA	CASSSGRGSSGANVLTF	TGTGCCAGCAGCTCGGGACGTGGGAGCTCTGGGGCCAACGTCCTGACTTTC
TRBV5-4	NA	TRBJ2-5	TRBD1	CASSLGLAGGYQETQYF	TGTGCCAGCAGCTTGGGCCTGGCAGGGGGCTACCAAGAGACCCAGTACTTC
TRBV6-5	NA	TRBJ1-2	NA	CASGRQDGYTF	TGTGCCAGCGGACGACAGGACGGCTACACCTTC
TRBV21-1	NA	TRBJ2-1	NA	CASSQRYRATNEQFF	TGTGCCAGCAGCCAGAGGTACAGGGCGACGAATGAGCAGTTCTTC
TRBV7-6	NA	TRBJ1-1	TRBD1	CASSLSGGGNTEAFF	TGTGCCAGCAGCCTGTCAGGGGGCGGGAACACTGAAGCTTTCTTT
TRBV7-2	NA	TRBJ2-5	TRBD1	CASSLVVSGGGETQYF	TGTGCCAGCAGCTTAGTCGTTTCAGGGGGCGGAGAGACCCAGTACTTC
TRBV7-8	NA	TRBJ1-3	NA	CASSQSWGSGNTIYF	TGTGCCAGCAGCCAGTCCTGGGGCTCTGGAAACACCATATATTTT
TRBV9	NA	TRBJ2-7	TRBD1	CASSAGAGTGGHEQYF	TGTGCCAGCAGCGCCGGTGCGGGGACAGGGGGCCACGAGCAGTACTTC
TRBV6-5	NA	TRBJ2-5	TRBD1	CASSGTGLFQETQYF	TGCGCCAGCAGTGGGACAGGGTTGTTCCAAGAGACCCAGTACTTC
TRBV7-8	NA	TRBJ2-1	NA	CASSPGHFTTNEQFF	TGTGCCAGCAGCCCGGGACACTTTACGACCAATGAGCAGTTCTTC
TRBV7-9	NA	TRBJ2-6	TRBD2	CASSPRLAGAWGANVLTF	TGTGCCAGCAGCCCACGACTAGCGGGGGCGTGGGGGGCCAACGTCCTGACTTTC
TRBV6-6	NA	TRBJ1-6	NA	CASSYTVGEFSPLHF	TGTGCCAGCAGTTACACCGTGGGAGAGTTTTCACCCCTCCACTTT
TRBV10-1	NA	TRBJ2-1	TRBD2	CASSDGGGTNEQFF	TGCGCCAGCAGTGATGGCGGGGGTACCAATGAGCAGTTCTTC
TRBV5-1	NA	TRBJ1-1	NA	CASSPMLTNTEAFF	TGCGCCAGCAGCCCCATGTTAACGAACACTGAAGCTTTCTTT
TRBV10-3	NA	TRBJ1-3	NA	CAITGREDSGNTIYF	TGTGCCATCACCGGAAGGGAGGACTCTGGAAACACCATATATTTT
TRBV7-6	NA	TRBJ2-2	TRBD1	CASSPDRDESTGELFF	TGTGCCAGCAGCCCGGACAGGGATGAGAGCACCGGGGAGCTGTTTTTT
TRBV18	NA	TRBJ2-5	TRBD2	CASSPTSGIQETQYF	TGTGCCAGCTCACCGACTAGCGGAATTCAAGAGACCCAGTACTTC
TRBV6-1	NA	TRBJ2-7	TRBD1	CASSRDSHYEQYF	TGTGCCAGCAGCCGGGACAGCCACTACGAGCAGTACTTC
TRBV7-9	NA	TRBJ2-3	TRBD1	CASSPPTTGGTSDTQYF	TGTGCCAGCAGCCCCCCAACTACAGGGGGAACGTCAGATACGCAGTATTTT
TRBV5-6	NA	TRBJ2-7	NA	CASSPTAAHYEQYF	TGTGCCAGCAGCCCGACCGCGGCCCACTACGAGCAGTACTTC
TRBV5-1	NA	TRBJ2-7	TRBD2	CASSVASGGAYEQYF	TGCGCCAGCAGCGTTGCTAGCGGGGGGGCCTACGAGCAGTACTTC
TRBV18	NA	TRBJ2-7	NA	CASSPDRISYEQYF	TGTGCCAGCTCACCCGACAGGATATCCTACGAGCAGTACTTC
TRBV27	few	TRBJ2-7	NA	CASSTQKGTHEQYF	TGTGCCAGCAGTACCCAGAAGGGTACCCACGAGCAGTACTTC
TRBV5-1	NA	TRBJ2-5	TRBD1	CASSPGQGAWETQYF	TGCGCCAGCAGCCCCGGACAGGGGGCTTGGGAGACCCAGTACTTC
TRBV2	NA	TRBJ2-5	TRBD2	CASSGLAGGIRETQYF	TGTGCCAGCAGTGGACTAGCGGGGGGTATTAGGGAGACCCAGTACTTC
TRBV15	NA	TRBJ2-1	NA	CATSRDPLTEYNEQFF	TGTGCCACCAGCAGAGATCCCCTAACAGAATACAATGAGCAGTTCTTC
TRBV30	NA	TRBJ1-5	NA	CAWSVLLLSEGNQPQHF	TGTGCCTGGAGTGTATTGCTCCTAAGCGAAGGCAATCAGCCCCAGCATTTT
TRBV7-8	NA	TRBJ2-1	NA	CASSPNQGYNEQFF	TGTGCCAGCAGCCCAAACCAGGGGTACAATGAGCAGTTCTTC
TRBV5-1	few	TRBJ1-1	NA	CASSLVAGASTEAFF	TGCGCCAGCAGCTTGGTCGCAGGGGCGAGCACTGAAGCTTTCTTT
TRBV19	NA	TRBJ1-1	NA	CASSSLRETEAFF	TGTGCCAGTAGTAGCCTTCGGGAAACTGAAGCTTTCTTT
TRBV2	NA	TRBJ1-5	NA	CASRGIQGSVSQPQHF	TGTGCCAGCAGGGGAATTCAGGGCAGCGTGAGTCAGCCCCAGCATTTT
TRBV18	few	TRBJ1-2	NA	CASRYSGGEGGYTF	TGTGCCAGCCGTTACTCCGGGGGAGAAGGCGGCTACACCTTC
TRBV19	NA	TRBJ1-1	NA	CASSIGGIGTEAFF	TGTGCCAGTAGTATAGGGGGCATAGGCACTGAAGCTTTCTTT